The entry below describes one TCR beta chain. All of the donors were Caucasians in good health. The data originate from a study of identical twins. Germline V gives CDR1 SNHLY, CDR2 FYNNEI. CDR3 length: 18 residues. J was trimmed by 2 bases and V by 6 bases; bases with no gene match: 16. TCRdb reprocessed the 5' RACE reads with MiXCR, giving one entry per CDR3 protein. This table has about 1.7 million distinct CDR3 sequences, under 35% appearing once. What was sequenced was cord blood. The rearrangement links TRBV2 to TRBJ2-3, with 8 bases aligning to TRBD1. The TCR originated in a newborn girl in good health. The CDR3 reads CASRISRQGANFTDTQYF. The CDR3 nucleotides are TGTGCCAGCAGAATCAGCAGGCAGGGGGCGAATTTCACAGATACGCAGTATTTT.